Listed here is a single TCR beta chain. In this sample, this clonotype turned up a few times. What this receptor recognizes is not known. Base qualities are missing; no much larger clone stands one base away. The instrument given in TCRdb is Illumina HiSeq 1500. In-frame beta chains were kept once TCRdb had trimmed the public reads at Q25 with fastp and called clones with MiXCR. Entries are consolidated by CDR3 protein sequence, retaining the most common genes and DNA. The sample table records some 900,000 distinct CDR3 sequences; 32% of these occur just once. Around 12% of the sample is in the top ten clones. CDR1 and CDR2, looked up from the germline V gene (reference sequence), are SEHNR and FQNEAQ. The V end loses 4 bases and the J end loses 9 bases, and a stretch of 10 bases separates them. The CDR3 has 12 amino acids, counting the end cysteine and phenylalanine. Only the CDR3 DNA is retained, 36 bases long and in frame from the first base.

Explained via the paper, the treatment or condition label denotes: in vitro stimulation with specific CMV peptide epitopes to enrich CMV-specific T cells. This record comes from a study of T cell repertoires in cytomegalovirus infection (dated by TCRdb to the late 2010s). For context, the study as a whole: Peptide stimulations targeted recently identified HLA-C-restricted CMV epitopes, whose presentation resists viral immunomodulation, together with well-studied HLA-B-restricted epitopes. Donor HLA type was relevant to the analysis, because carriage of CMV infection together with the matching HLA type was indicated by public TCR beta signatures.

Overall study results and their limits: The ex vivo response was dominated by HLA-C-restricted CMV-specific TCR beta clonotypes, which also provided the single most frequent clonotype in two of eight donors. In both this cohort and an independent cohort of approximately 350 donors, the cumulative frequency of public TCR beta family members distinguished carriers of CMV infection plus the relevant HLA type.

The sequencing used cultured CD8+ T cells from PBMCs, collected from culture after CMV antigen stimulation. This receptor was identified in a human donor in good health (CMV status not recorded). Some clones in this sample may be carry-over from other donors' samples. The rearranged chain carries TRBV7-9 and TRBJ2-1, with TRBD2 tentatively as D gene (5 bases match). CDR3 region: CASSSPLAEQFF. The DNA is as follows: TGTGCCAGCAGCTCCCCCCTAGCTGAGCAGTTCTTC.